The present T cell receptor (beta chain) was sequenced within a study of T-cell reconstitution after alpha-beta-depleted transplantation in children. Germline CDR1 and CDR2: SQVTM and ANQGSEA. The CDR3 spans 14 residues. The germline V and J ends were trimmed by 0 bases and 6 bases, with 13 bases remaining between them. This clonotype came up a few times. Library preparation (for TCRbeta) was performed with unique molecular identifiers. From the PCR reads, TCRdb called clonotypes with MiXCR, one entry per CDR3 protein. The repertoire holds some 520,000 distinct CDR3 sequences, with approximately 29% as singletons.

The receptor was isolated from a human donor who donated a stem cell graft to a child with aplastic anemia. The sequenced sample was PBMCs from the stem cell graft donor, obtained from the stem cell graft. The V and J genes are TRBV29-1 and TRBJ2-3; D is unclear. CDR3: CSVEDRGTADTQYF. The CDR3 DNA reads as TGCAGCGTTGAAGATCGTGGAACAGCGGATACGCAGTATTTT.